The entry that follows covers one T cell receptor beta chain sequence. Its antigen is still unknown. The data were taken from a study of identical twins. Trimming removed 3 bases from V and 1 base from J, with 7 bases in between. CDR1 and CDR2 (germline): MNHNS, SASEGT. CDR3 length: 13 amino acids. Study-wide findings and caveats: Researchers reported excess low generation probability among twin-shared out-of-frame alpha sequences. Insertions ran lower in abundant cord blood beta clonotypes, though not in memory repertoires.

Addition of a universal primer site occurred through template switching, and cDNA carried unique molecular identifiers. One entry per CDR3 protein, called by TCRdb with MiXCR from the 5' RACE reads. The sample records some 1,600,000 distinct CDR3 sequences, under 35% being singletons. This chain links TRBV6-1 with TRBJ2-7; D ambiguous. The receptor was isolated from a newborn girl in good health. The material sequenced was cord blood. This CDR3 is CASSEFSSYEQYF. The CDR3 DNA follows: TGTGCCAGCAGTGAGTTTAGTTCCTACGAGCAGTACTTC.